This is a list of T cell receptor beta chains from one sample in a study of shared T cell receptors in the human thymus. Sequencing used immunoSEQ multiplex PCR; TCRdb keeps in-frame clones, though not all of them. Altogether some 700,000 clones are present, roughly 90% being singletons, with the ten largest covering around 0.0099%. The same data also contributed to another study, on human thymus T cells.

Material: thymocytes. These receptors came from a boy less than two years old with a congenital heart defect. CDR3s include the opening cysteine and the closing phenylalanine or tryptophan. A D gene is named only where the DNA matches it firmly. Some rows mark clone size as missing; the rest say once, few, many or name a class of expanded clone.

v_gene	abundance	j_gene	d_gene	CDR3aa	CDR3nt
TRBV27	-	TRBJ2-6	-	CASSPPGDLGGANVLTF	TGTGCCAGCAGTCCACCAGGGGACCTGGGGGGGGCCAACGTCCTGACTTTC
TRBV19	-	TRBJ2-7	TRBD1	CASRRWQGARQYF	TGTGCCAGTAGGAGGTGGCAGGGGGCGCGGCAGTACTTC
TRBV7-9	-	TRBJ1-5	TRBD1	CASSRGRGGLDQPQHF	TGTGCCAGCAGCCGAGGGCGAGGGGGCTTAGATCAGCCCCAGCATTTT
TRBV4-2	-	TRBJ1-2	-	CASSQEKRGFFSYGYTF	TGTGCCAGCAGCCAAGAGAAGAGGGGGTTCTTTTCCTATGGCTACACCTTC
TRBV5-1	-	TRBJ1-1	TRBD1	CASSWGTGGMNTEAFF	TGCGCCAGCAGCTGGGGGACAGGGGGAATGAACACTGAAGCTTTCTTT
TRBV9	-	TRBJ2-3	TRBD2	CASSQSGSVNTQYF	TGTGCCAGCAGTCAAAGCGGGAGTGTCAATACGCAGTATTTT
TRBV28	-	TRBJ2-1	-	CASSYPSSLYNEQFF	TGTGCCAGTTCCTATCCTAGCTCCCTCTACAATGAGCAGTTCTTC
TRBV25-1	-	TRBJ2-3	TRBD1	CASSELPPDRGRTDTQYF	TGTGCCAGCAGTGAATTACCCCCCGACAGGGGGCGAACAGATACGCAGTATTTT
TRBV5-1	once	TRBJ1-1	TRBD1	CASSLLRPMDRVAIHTEAFF	TGCGCCAGCAGCTTGTTGCGGCCCATGGACAGGGTGGCAATCCACACTGAAGCTTTCTTT
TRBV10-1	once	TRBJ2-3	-	CASSGSRDTDTQYF	TGCGCCAGCAGTGGATCCCGGGACACAGATACGCAGTATTTT
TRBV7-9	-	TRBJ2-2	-	CVLQGNTGELFF	TGTGTCCTACAGGGGAACACCGGGGAGCTGTTTTTT
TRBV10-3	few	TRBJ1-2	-	CAISESGWGYYGYTF	TGTGCCATCAGTGAGAGCGGATGGGGTTACTATGGCTACACCTTC
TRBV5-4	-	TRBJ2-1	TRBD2	CASSPHHLTSGPPYNEQFF	TGTGCCAGCAGCCCGCACCACCTGACTAGCGGGCCTCCCTACAATGAGCAGTTCTTC
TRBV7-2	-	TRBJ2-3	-	CASSPSGITDTQYF	TGTGCCAGCAGCCCTTCGGGAATCACAGATACGCAGTATTTT
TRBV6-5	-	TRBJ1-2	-	CASSRDGPYGYTF	TGTGCCAGCAGCCGGGATGGTCCTTATGGCTACACCTTC
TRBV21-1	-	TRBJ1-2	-	CASEQAVFNYGYTF	TGTGCCAGCGAGCAGGCAGTCTTTAACTATGGCTACACCTTC
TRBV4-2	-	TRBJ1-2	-	CASSRRTEPATYGYTF	TGTGCCAGCAGCCGCCGGACAGAACCGGCCACCTATGGCTACACCTTC
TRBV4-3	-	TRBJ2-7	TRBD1	CASSRPGQVSYEQYF	TGCGCCAGCAGCCGACCGGGACAGGTCTCCTACGAGCAGTACTTC
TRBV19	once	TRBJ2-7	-	CASSKEREPTHDEQYF	TGTGCCAGTAGTAAGGAAAGGGAGCCTACCCACGACGAGCAGTACTTC
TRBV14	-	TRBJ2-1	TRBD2	CASSHLAGDEQFF	TGTGCCAGCAGCCACCTAGCGGGAGATGAGCAGTTCTTC
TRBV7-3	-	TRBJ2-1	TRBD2	CASSLTSGRVSYNEQFF	TGTGCCAGCAGCTTAACTAGCGGGAGGGTATCCTACAATGAGCAGTTCTTC
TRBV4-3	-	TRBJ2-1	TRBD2	CASSQDGGLGGEQFF	TGCGCCAGCAGCCAAGATGGGGGACTAGGGGGTGAGCAGTTCTTC
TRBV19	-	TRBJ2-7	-	CASSPSGASGEQYF	TGTGCCAGTAGTCCGTCCGGCGCCTCGGGCGAGCAGTACTTC
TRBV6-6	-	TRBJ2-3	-	CASSVAASTDTQYF	TGTGCCAGCAGTGTAGCGGCTAGCACAGATACGCAGTATTTT
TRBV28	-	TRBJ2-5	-	CASSLLFRVFQPQETQYF	TGTGCCAGCAGTTTATTATTTCGGGTCTTTCAACCGCAAGAGACCCAGTACTTC
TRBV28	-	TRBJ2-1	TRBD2	CASSSLGRGGTPHEQFF	TGTGCCAGCAGTTCGCTTGGTCGGGGGGGGACCCCCCATGAGCAGTTCTTC
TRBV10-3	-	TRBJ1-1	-	CAIQSGTARFTEAFF	TGTGCCATCCAATCCGGGACTGCTCGATTCACTGAAGCTTTCTTT
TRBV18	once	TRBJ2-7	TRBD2	CASSWVLAVSYEQYF	TGTGCCAGCTCATGGGTACTAGCGGTCTCCTACGAGCAGTACTTC
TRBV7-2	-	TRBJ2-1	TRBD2	CASSPTPSGTLRDEQFF	TGTGCCAGCAGCCCCACCCCTAGCGGGACCCTAAGGGATGAGCAGTTCTTC
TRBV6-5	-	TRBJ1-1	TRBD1	CASSTDRGSNTEAFF	TGTGCCAGCAGTACCGACAGGGGATCGAACACTGAAGCTTTCTTT
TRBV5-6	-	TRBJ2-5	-	CASSSRRGETQYF	TGTGCCAGCAGCTCTAGACGGGGGGAGACCCAGTACTTC
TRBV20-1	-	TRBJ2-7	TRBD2	CSVGLADEQYF	TGCAGCGTGGGACTAGCGGACGAGCAGTACTTC
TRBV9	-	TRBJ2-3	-	CASSVGSASTDTQYF	TGTGCCAGCAGCGTAGGGAGTGCTAGCACAGATACGCAGTATTTT
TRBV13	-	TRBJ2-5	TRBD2	CASSLTSGRGETQYF	TGTGCCAGCAGCCTGACTAGCGGGAGGGGAGAGACCCAGTACTTC
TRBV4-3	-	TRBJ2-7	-	CASSQDVGGYEQYF	TGCGCCAGCAGCCAAGACGTCGGGGGCTACGAGCAGTACTTC
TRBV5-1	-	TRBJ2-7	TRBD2	CASSWRGLAVFHEQYF	TGCGCCAGCAGCTGGAGGGGACTAGCGGTCTTCCACGAGCAGTACTTC
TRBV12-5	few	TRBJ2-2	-	CASGLEFRHSGSGELFF	TGTGCTAGTGGTTTGGAATTCAGACATTCAGGATCCGGGGAGCTGTTTTTT
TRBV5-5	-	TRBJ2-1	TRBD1	CASSLRTGDEYNEQFF	TGTGCCAGCAGCTTGCGGACAGGGGATGAGTACAATGAGCAGTTCTTC
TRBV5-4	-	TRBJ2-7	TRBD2	CASSKNTGTSGPLYEQYF	TGTGCCAGCAGCAAGAATACCGGGACTAGCGGGCCCCTCTACGAGCAGTACTTC
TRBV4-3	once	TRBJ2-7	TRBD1	CASSQDIGQGPYEQYF	TGCGCCAGCAGCCAAGACATCGGACAGGGTCCCTACGAGCAGTACTTC
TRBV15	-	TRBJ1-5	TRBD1	CATSSRTGGRSYSNQPQHF	TGTGCCACCAGCAGTCGTACAGGGGGGCGCTCCTATAGCAATCAGCCCCAGCATTTT
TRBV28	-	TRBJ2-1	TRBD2	CASSFLGGRNEQFF	TGTGCCAGCAGTTTCCTTGGCGGGAGGAATGAGCAGTTCTTC
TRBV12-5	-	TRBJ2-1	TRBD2	CASGLFRASGTNEQFF	TGTGCTAGTGGTTTGTTCCGTGCTAGCGGGACCAATGAGCAGTTCTTC
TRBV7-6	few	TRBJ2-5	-	CASSPILAGETQYF	TGTGCCAGCAGCCCCATCCTAGCAGGAGAGACCCAGTACTTC
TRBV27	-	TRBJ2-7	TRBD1	CASSSGQVQTEQYF	TGTGCCAGCAGTAGCGGACAGGTCCAAACAGAGCAGTACTTC